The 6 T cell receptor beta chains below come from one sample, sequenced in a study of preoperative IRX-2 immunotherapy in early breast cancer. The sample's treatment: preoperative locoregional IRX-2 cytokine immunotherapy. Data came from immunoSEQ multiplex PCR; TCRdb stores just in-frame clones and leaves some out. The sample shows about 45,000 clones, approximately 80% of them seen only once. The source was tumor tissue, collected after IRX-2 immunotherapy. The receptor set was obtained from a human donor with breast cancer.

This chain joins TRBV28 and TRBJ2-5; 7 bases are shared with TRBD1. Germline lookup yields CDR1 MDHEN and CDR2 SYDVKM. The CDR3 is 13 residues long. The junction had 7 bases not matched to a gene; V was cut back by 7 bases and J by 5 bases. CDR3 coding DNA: TGTGCCAGCACCGACAGGGTGGTCGAGACCCAGTACTTC. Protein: CASTDRVVETQYF.

Here the CDR3 DNA reads TGTGCCAGCAGCCTACCGGGGACTCAAGAAGCTTTCTTT. Its protein is CASSLPGTQEAFF. The rearrangement joins TRBV6-8 to TRBJ1-1, with D maybe TRBD1 (5 bases). The ends were cut back, 6 bases at V and 8 bases at J, with 16 bases in the middle. Germline CDR1 MNHGY, CDR2 SAAAGT. This CDR3 has 13 residues.

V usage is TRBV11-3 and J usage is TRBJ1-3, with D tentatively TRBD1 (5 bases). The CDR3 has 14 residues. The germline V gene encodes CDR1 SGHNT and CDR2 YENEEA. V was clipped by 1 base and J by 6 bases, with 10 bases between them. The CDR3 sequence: CASSLVEGLNTIYF. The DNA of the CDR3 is TGTGCCAGCAGCTTAGTAGAGGGACTAAACACCATATATTTT.

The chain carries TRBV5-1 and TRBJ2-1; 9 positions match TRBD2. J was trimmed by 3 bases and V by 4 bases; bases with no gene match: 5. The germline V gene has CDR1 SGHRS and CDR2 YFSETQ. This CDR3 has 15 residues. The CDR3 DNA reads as TGCGCCAGCAGCCCGACTAGCGGAGACTACAATGAGCAGTTCTTC. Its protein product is CASSPTSGDYNEQFF.

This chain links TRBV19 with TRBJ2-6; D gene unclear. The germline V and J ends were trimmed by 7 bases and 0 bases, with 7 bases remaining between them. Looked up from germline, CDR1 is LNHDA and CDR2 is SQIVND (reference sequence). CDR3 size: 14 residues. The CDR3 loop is CASKSRSGANVLTF. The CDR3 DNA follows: TGTGCCAGTAAATCGCGCTCTGGGGCCAACGTCCTGACTTTC.

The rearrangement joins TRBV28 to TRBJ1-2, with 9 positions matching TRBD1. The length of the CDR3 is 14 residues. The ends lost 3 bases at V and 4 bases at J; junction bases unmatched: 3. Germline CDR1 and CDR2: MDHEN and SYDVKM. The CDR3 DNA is TGTGCCAGCAGTTTGGGGGACAGGGCCTATGGCTACACCTTC. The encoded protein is CASSLGDRAYGYTF.